A selection of T cell receptor beta chains follows, all from one sample in a study of T cells expressing NK-cell markers. TCRdb reprocessed the 5' RACE reads and stores each CDR3 protein as one record, lacking DNA. This sample contains around 100,000 distinct CDR3 sequences. Sequencing was done on a sample of blood T cells: a sorted CD56 or NKG2C T cell subset, CD4+ or CD8+ T cells, or bulk PBMC T cells (not recorded which). These TCRs come from a woman between 18 and 70 years old in good health. The CDR3 runs from the conserved cysteine through the conserved F or W.

V,J,CDR3
TRBV19,TRBJ2-7,CASSTGLAVTYEQYF
TRBV5-5,TRBJ2-3,CASSLHKTGSTDTQYF
TRBV9,TRBJ2-7,CASSVVASGTYEQYF
TRBV9,TRBJ2-1,CASSTSAAGLGGYNEQFF
TRBV28,TRBJ2-2,CASSPPLGGVTGELFF
TRBV9,TRBJ2-3,CASSVVGGADTQYF
TRBV15,TRBJ1-6,CATSRDAGSLYNSPLHF
TRBV9,TRBJ2-1,CASTLAGGWNEQFF
TRBV12-3/TRBV12-4,TRBJ2-7,CASSSPYRDRADEQYF
TRBV5-1,TRBJ2-3,CASSLEVAGSTDTQYF
TRBV7-9,TRBJ2-6,CASSFSNSGANVLTF
TRBV20-1,TRBJ2-1,CSGPLYSHNEQFF
TRBV5-1,TRBJ2-1,CASSFPGGGSYNEQFF
TRBV4-2,TRBJ1-2,CASSQEGTGAIPIF
TRBV7-2,TRBJ1-1,CASSYVQGNLEAFF
TRBV4-3,TRBJ2-1,CASSQGGTSPYNEQFF
TRBV4-2,TRBJ2-2,CASREEAGENTGELFF
TRBV11-2,TRBJ2-5,CASSWEGETQYF
TRBV2,TRBJ2-1,CASYDGNEQFF
TRBV7-9,TRBJ2-5,CASSPPFSSQETQYF
TRBV12-3/TRBV12-4,TRBJ2-3,CASSPLAGGGDTQYF
TRBV7-2,TRBJ2-2,CASRGVSGELFF
TRBV7-9,TRBJ2-5,CASSRGPEETQYF
TRBV4-3,TRBJ2-3,CASSQDIGGVTDTQYF
TRBV15,TRBJ2-1,CATSRSRGGNEQFF
TRBV6-1,TRBJ2-1,CASSLRAVDNEQFF
TRBV7-8,TRBJ1-5,CASSSPGDSELSNQPQHF
TRBV12-3/TRBV12-4,TRBJ2-2,CASSLAYPGELFF
TRBV5-1,TRBJ2-3,CASSLDRPTDTQYF
TRBV12-3/TRBV12-4,TRBJ2-2,CASSFSGKAGELFF
TRBV20-1,TRBJ1-1,CSARDRVTEAFF
TRBV12-3/TRBV12-4,TRBJ1-4,CASSQLPGDEKLFF
TRBV7-2,TRBJ2-1,CASSLALAGRYNEQFF
TRBV24-1,TRBJ2-1,CATSDLTSGGEQFF
TRBV4-1,TRBJ2-5,CASSQDKEGGWGETQYF
TRBV12-3/TRBV12-4,TRBJ2-2,CASRTNTGELFF
TRBV7-8,TRBJ2-2,CASSSFPVAGDNTGELFF
TRBV19,TRBJ2-1,CASSPGTSGRAPYNEQFF
TRBV7-2,TRBJ2-3,CASSLHSGMDTQYF
TRBV14,TRBJ2-7,CASTTTGGEQYF
TRBV7-9,TRBJ1-5,CASSFLDGNQPQHF
TRBV20-1,TRBJ2-7,CSAPPRADYEQYF
TRBV20-1,TRBJ2-5,CSASSFYRDREETQYF